What follows are 21 T cell receptor beta chains derived from one specimen sequenced in a study of vaccination effects on CD4 cells after COVID-19. No antigen has been identified for these receptors. Using viral peptide pools, the ViraFEST assay grew out antigen-specific CD4+ T cells prior to sequencing. Upon completion of 10 to 11 days in culture, CD4+ T cells were isolated. Each participant was given two doses of one vaccine (BNT162b2 or mRNA-1273). Here immunoSEQ multiplex PCR was the method, and the copy in TCRdb shows in-frame clones only, minus some. The table includes 40,000 to 50,000 clones, around 80% detected once. The sequencing here drew on CD4+ T cells from PBMCs cultured with HCoV-OC43 spike peptides, taken after COVID-19 vaccination. Subset described: HCoV-OC43 spike overlapping peptide pool stimulation. The receptor source for this set is a human donor who received a COVID-19 vaccine.

The chain employs TRBV5-4 and TRBJ2-6, with D unclear. This CDR3 has 17 amino acids. Germline V lookup: CDR1 SGHNT, CDR2 YYREEE (reference sequence). Trimming took off 4 bases at V and 0 bases at J, with 14 bases between the two ends. CDR3 coding DNA: TGTGCCAGCAGCGCTATATTAAGGAGCTCTGGGGCCAACGTCCTGACTTTC. Its protein product is CASSAILRSSGANVLTF.

This clone has only one observation. The chain carries TRBV6-4 and TRBJ2-1; D unclear. Trimming stripped 8 bases from V and 0 bases from J, with 11 bases between. Germline CDR1 and CDR2: MRHNA and SNTAGT. This CDR3 comprises 14 residues. The CDR3 coding sequence is TGTGCCAGCTCCCCCGGTAGCTCCTACAATGAGCAGTTCTTC. Translation gives CASSPGSSYNEQFF.

The gene calls are TRBV5-4 and TRBJ2-1; 8 bases are a match to TRBD2. Germline V gene lookup returns CDR1 SGHNT and CDR2 YYREEE (reference sequence). The CDR3 is 14 amino acids. Trimming cost V 1 base and J 9 bases; bases outside gene matches: 6. The DNA for the CDR3 is TGTGCCAGCAGCTTGCGCGGGGGGCCCGGTGAGCAGTTCTTC. Its protein product is CASSLRGGPGEQFF.

This clone was picked up a small number of times. J is TRBJ2-6 and V is TRBV6-4; the D is unclear. V dropped 0 bases and J dropped 1 base, with 4 bases sitting between them. Germline V CDR1 and CDR2: MRHNA, SNTAGT. This CDR3 spans 15 amino acids. In DNA form, the CDR3 reads TGTGCCAGCAGTGACTCTGAATCTGGGGCCAACGTCCTGACTTTC. It codes for CASSDSESGANVLTF.

This clone was recorded once. CDR3 sequence reads: CASSFYRGSGANVLTF. Here the CDR3 DNA reads TGTGCCAGCAGCTTTTACAGGGGCTCTGGGGCCAACGTCCTGACTTTC. The rearrangement links TRBV7-2 to TRBJ2-6, with 7 bases identical to TRBD1. The CDR3 totals 16 residues. V lost 3 bases to trimming and J lost 0 bases; unmatched junction nucleotides: 2. The germline V gene encodes CDR1 SGHTA and CDR2 FQGNSA.

This chain connects TRBV27 to TRBJ2-5; no clear D gene. Germline V gene sequence: CDR1 MNHEY, CDR2 SMNVEV (reference sequence). V lost 5 bases to trimming and J lost 6 bases, with 13 bases between them. This CDR3 has 13 residues. The CDR3 bases are TGTGCCAGCAGTGTTGGGATTGGGAAGACCCAGTACTTC. Amino acid sequence: CASSVGIGKTQYF.

V usage is TRBV4-1 and J usage is TRBJ2-5; 9 bases agree with TRBD1. Germline V lookup: CDR1 MGHRA, CDR2 YSYEKL. J was trimmed by 1 base and V by 3 bases; bases with no gene match: 9. The CDR3 runs to 17 residues. CDR3 amino acids: CASSQGRGTGIQETQYF. CDR3 DNA: TGCGCCAGCAGCCAGGGTCGGGGGACAGGGATCCAAGAGACCCAGTACTTC.

The chain joins TRBV5-5 to TRBJ1-2; 9 bases line up with TRBD1. CDR1 is SGHKS, CDR2 YYEKEE, per germline (reference sequence). The junction had 6 bases not matched to a gene; V was cut back by 3 bases and J by 6 bases. The CDR3 runs 14 residues. The CDR3 region is CASSSPRQGDGYTF. Written as DNA, the CDR3 is TGTGCCAGCAGCTCGCCTCGACAGGGGGATGGCTACACCTTC.

This clone was observed many times. The chain is built from TRBV7-9 and TRBJ2-5; 13 bases agree with TRBD2. The CDR3 contains 15 residues. Germline V gene data show CDR1 as SEHNR and CDR2 as FQNEAQ (reference sequence). Losses at the gene ends were 6 bases for V and 5 bases for J; bases not matched to a gene: 6. CDR3 residues: CASRRLAGGGETQYF. The CDR3 coding sequence is TGTGCCAGCAGGAGACTAGCGGGAGGAGGGGAGACCCAGTACTTC.

V gene TRBV10-3 combines with J gene TRBJ1-5, with D perhaps matching TRBD1 (5 bases). CDR1 ENHRY and CDR2 SYGVKD come from the germline V gene. The CDR3 is 14 amino acids. Trimming took off 8 bases at V and 6 bases at J, with 17 bases between the two ends. In DNA, the CDR3 is TGTGCCATCGGCCTCTCTAGGGGAACTCAGCCCCAGCATTTT. Amino acid sequence: CAIGLSRGTQPQHF.

This clone was detected a few times. The rearrangement joins TRBV7-2 to TRBJ2-2; the D gene could be TRBD1 or TRBD2 (6 bases each). CDR1 is SGHTA and CDR2 is FQGNSA in the germline V gene. Trimming cost V 5 bases and J 8 bases, with 18 bases left between them. The CDR3 totals 15 residues. The CDR3 region is CASSLRGAGSGELFF. The CDR3 DNA follows: TGTGCCAGCAGCCTTAGGGGGGCCGGATCGGGGGAGCTGTTTTTT.

This clone is a singleton in its sample. The rearrangement joins TRBV30 to TRBJ2-2, with 7 bases fitting TRBD2. This CDR3 spans 15 amino acids. With 3 bases clipped from V and 2 bases from J, the junction kept 6 bases outside the gene matches. Germline values: CDR1 GTSNPN, CDR2 SVGIG (reference sequence). The chain's CDR3 is CAWRSSSGNTGELFF. DNA of the CDR3: TGTGCCTGGAGGTCCTCTAGCGGTAACACCGGGGAGCTGTTTTTT.

This sequence joins TRBV7-9 and TRBJ1-2, with unresolved D. Per the germline V gene, CDR1 is SEHNR and CDR2 is FQNEAQ (reference sequence). This CDR3 region has 14 residues. The V end was cut by 4 bases, the J end by 3 bases, with 12 bases between. CDR3 in amino acids: CASSYDLRDYGYTF. CDR3 DNA: TGTGCCAGCAGCTATGACCTCCGGGACTATGGCTACACCTTC.

The rearrangement links TRBV7-2 to TRBJ1-1; D is perhaps TRBD1 (6 bases). Germline CDR1 SGHTA, CDR2 FQGNSA. Trimming shortened V by 5 bases and J by 5 bases, and 15 bases separated the two germline ends. The CDR3 is 14 amino acids. For the CDR3, the DNA is TGTGCCAGCAGCAGACAGGTTCTGGGGACTGAAGCTTTCTTT. It translates to CASSRQVLGTEAFF.

The chain employs TRBV3-1 (or the pseudogene TRBV3-2) and TRBJ2-1; 10 bases fit TRBD2. This CDR3 is 16 amino acids long. CDR1 LGHDT and CDR2 YNNKEL come from the germline V gene (reference sequence). J gave up 7 bases and V 2 bases, and 8 bases lay outside the gene matches. CDR3 region: CASSQRLAGLGNEQFF. The CDR3 region has the DNA TGTGCCAGCAGCCAACGACTAGCGGGCCTGGGAAATGAGCAGTTCTTC.

The rearrangement joins TRBV3-1 (or the pseudogene TRBV3-2) to TRBJ2-1, with TRBD2 matching 13 bases. Trimming took 4 bases from V and 7 from J; bases not matched to a gene: 7. CDR1 is LGHDT, CDR2 YNNKEL, per germline (reference sequence). The CDR3 is 16 residues long. In DNA form, the CDR3 reads TGTGCCAGCAGCCTACCCGGACTAGCGGGAGCAAATGAGCAGTTCTTC. Protein: CASSLPGLAGANEQFF.

V and J are TRBV6-2 or TRBV6-3 and TRBJ2-7, with D maybe TRBD1 (5 bases). The CDR3 is 15 residues long. Per germline, CDR1 MNHEY and CDR2 SVGEGT. Trimming removed 6 bases at V and 2 bases at J, with 17 bases between. For the CDR3, the DNA is TGTGCCAGCAGCCGCGACAGTTGGTTGACCTACGAGCAGTACTTC. This sequence encodes CASSRDSWLTYEQYF.

V and J are TRBV14 and TRBJ1-2; the D is unclear. This CDR3 is built from 13 residues. Germline V gene sequence: CDR1 SGHDN, CDR2 FVKESK. The V gene lost 1 base and the J gene lost 0 bases, with 3 bases spanning the gap. In DNA form, the CDR3 reads TGTGCCAGCAGCCAAGTCCCTAACTATGGCTACACCTTC. Protein: CASSQVPNYGYTF. The full variable domain, completed using reference TRBV14 and TRBJ1-2, is EAGVTQFPSHSVIEKGQTVTLRCDPISGHDNLYWYRRVMGKEIKFLLHFVKESKQDESGMPNNRFLAERTGGTYSTLKVQPAELEDSGVYFCASSQVPNYGYTFGSGTRLTVV.

In nucleotides, the CDR3 is TGCAGTGCTAGTAGGCAGGGAGGCACTGAAGCTTTCTTT. It codes for CSASRQGGTEAFF. The chain uses TRBV20-1 and TRBJ1-1, with D maybe TRBD1 (5 bases). The CDR3 spans 13 residues. Germline lookup yields CDR1 DFQATT and CDR2 SNEGSKA (reference sequence). Trimming shortened V by 3 bases and J by 4 bases, and 12 bases separated the two germline ends.

The rearrangement links TRBV29-1 to TRBJ2-7; D is perhaps TRBD1 or TRBD2 (5 bases each). V lost 6 bases, J lost 7 bases, and 22 bases lay in between. Looked up from germline, CDR1 is SQVTM and CDR2 is ANQGSEA. The CDR3 loop spans 14 amino acids. The CDR3 DNA sequence: TGCAGCGTGAGGGGTTCCCCGGCAGGTAGGGAGCAGTACTTC. Translation: CSVRGSPAGREQYF.

The chain carries TRBV19 and TRBJ2-1; the match to TRBD2 covers 7 bases. The J segment lost 1 base and the V segment lost 3 bases, leaving 3 bases of the junction unmatched. Per germline, CDR1 LNHDA and CDR2 SQIVND (reference sequence). This CDR3 is built from 15 residues. The CDR3 DNA follows: TGTGCCAGTAGTATGGGGGGGAGGTCCTACAATGAGCAGTTCTTC. Its translation is CASSMGGRSYNEQFF.